Presented here are 13 T cell receptor beta chains from one specimen sequenced in a study of regulatory T cells in long-lasting Graves disease. The time point denotes: newly diagnosed GD, antithyroid drugs for less than 3 months. TCR sequences were obtained from RNA taken from PBMCs. Through Arm-PCR of CDR3 regions and iRepertoire HTBI primers, TCR beta libraries were built. MiXCR, run by TCRdb on the multiplex PCR reads, gives a single entry per CDR3 protein. The sample holds about 560,000 distinct CDR3 sequences, more than 15% seen once. The data also belong to a second study, concerning T cells in Graves' hyperthyroidism and ophthalmopathy.

Sample: peripheral blood mononuclear cells (PBMCs), taken at new diagnosis, from a patient treated with antithyroid drugs. The receptors here all came from a man younger than 35 with Graves disease.

This clonotype occurred many times. The rearrangement joins TRBV3-1 to TRBJ1-4, with 10 bases lining up with TRBD1. The CDR3 has 15 amino acids. Germline V gives CDR1 LGHDT, CDR2 YNNKEL (reference sequence). Trimming at V came to 3 bases and at J to 6 bases, leaving 4 bases not matched to a gene. In DNA form, the CDR3 reads TGTGCCAGCAGCCACCGGGACAGGGGATATGAAAAACTGTTTTTT. It specifies CASSHRDRGYEKLFF.

This chain uses TRBV19 with TRBJ1-6, with D unclear. Germline CDR1 LNHDA, CDR2 SQIVND (reference sequence). The CDR3 loop spans 13 amino acids. Between the trimmed V and J ends, which lost 2 bases and 7 bases, there was a span of 6 bases. The CDR3 DNA reads TGTGCCAGTAGTATAAGCGCGAATTCACCCCTCCACTTT. Translation gives CASSISANSPLHF.

This chain links TRBV20-1 with TRBJ1-1; D is unclear. Germline V lookup: CDR1 DFQATT, CDR2 SNEGSKA (reference sequence). CDR3 length equals 11 residues. V shed 0 bases and J shed 11 bases, with 10 bases lying between them. CDR3 residues: CSARETRRAFF. CDR3 DNA sequence: TGCAGTGCTAGAGAAACAAGGCGTGCTTTCTTT.

The chain combines TRBV19 with TRBJ2-7, with 7 bases aligning to TRBD2. The ends lost 8 bases at V and 5 bases at J; junction bases unmatched: 6. From germline, CDR1 is LNHDA and CDR2 SQIVND (reference sequence). This CDR3 spans 12 amino acids. The DNA of the CDR3 is TGTGCCAGTGAGGGGACTAAAGACGAGCAGTACTTC. As protein: CASEGTKDEQYF. The whole variable domain, remainder taken from reference TRBV19 and TRBJ2-7, is DGGITQSPKYLFRKEGQNVTLSCEQNLNHDAMYWYRQDPGQGLRLIYYSQIVNDFQKGDIAEGYSVSREKKESFPLTVTSAQKNPTAFYLCASEGTKDEQYFGPGTRLTVT.

The sample holds many counts of this clonotype. The rearrangement links TRBV25-1 to TRBJ2-3, with no clear D. The germline CDR1 and CDR2 sequences are MGHDK and SYGVNS. The germline V and J ends were trimmed by 2 bases and 3 bases, with 15 bases remaining between them. The CDR3 covers 16 residues. Here the CDR3 DNA reads TGTGCCAGCAGTGAAAGTCCATCCTTAGGTACAGATACGCAGTATTTT. Translated, it gives CASSESPSLGTDTQYF.

The chain has TRBV6-2 or TRBV6-3 and TRBJ2-5, with 12 positions matching TRBD2. The CDR3 is made up of 15 amino acids. With V trimmed by 4 bases and J by 5 bases, 5 bases remained unmatched. Looked up from germline, CDR1 is MNHEY and CDR2 is SVGEGT. The CDR3 region is CASSSLAGGLETQYF. The CDR3 DNA reads TGTGCCAGCAGTTCACTAGCGGGAGGTTTGGAGACCCAGTACTTC.

In this sample, this clonotype turned up a few times. The chain uses TRBV3-1 and TRBJ1-2; D unclear. The CDR3 has 13 amino acids. Trimming stripped 1 base from V and 6 bases from J, with 9 bases between. CDR1 and CDR2 (germline): LGHDT, YNNKEL (reference sequence). The CDR3 nucleotides are TGTGCCAGCAGCCAAGGGTTTGGGGATGGCTACACCTTC. Protein sequence: CASSQGFGDGYTF.

In this sample, this clonotype turned up many times. The V gene is TRBV28, the J gene TRBJ2-7; D gene unclear. CDR1 and CDR2 from the germline V gene are MDHEN and SYDVKM. V lost 6 bases to trimming and J lost 6 bases, with 27 bases between them. This CDR3 has 17 amino acids. Here the CDR3 DNA reads TGTGCCAGCAGCCTAGACCAACGCGGCATCATCCAACGCGAGCAGTACTTC. Translated, it gives CASSLDQRGIIQREQYF.

This clonotype was detected many times. The chain links TRBV6-1 to TRBJ1-4; 7 bases are shared with TRBD1. Looked up from germline, CDR1 is MNHNS and CDR2 is SASEGT. V dropped 6 bases and J dropped 4; count of bases not matched to a gene: 5. The CDR3 runs to 14 residues. In DNA form, the CDR3 reads TGTGCCAGCAGCCTTCAGGGGGGTAATGAAAAACTGTTTTTT. Encoded protein: CASSLQGGNEKLFF.

This clonotype was counted many times. The chain recombines TRBV12-3 or TRBV12-4 with TRBJ1-5; possible D gene TRBD1, 5 bases. This CDR3 contains 19 residues. The V end was cut by 10 bases, the J end by 0 bases, with 28 bases between. In nucleotides, the CDR3 is TGTGCCACCGGTGCGGGACCGGAACGCGAGTCGGATAGCAATCAGCCCCAGCATTTT. It is translated as CATGAGPERESDSNQPQHF.

This clonotype was observed a few times. The genes are TRBV10-3 and TRBJ2-5; D is perhaps TRBD1 or TRBD2 (6 bases each). This CDR3 has 13 amino acids. Looked up from germline, CDR1 is ENHRY and CDR2 is SYGVKD. V was clipped by 6 bases and J by 4 bases, with 12 bases between them. The CDR3 nucleotides are TGTGCCATCAGGGGGGGCAGTGGAGAGACCCAGTACTTC. It translates to CAIRGGSGETQYF.

In this sample, this clonotype turned up many times. The chain joins TRBV11-1 to TRBJ2-7, with a weak D call TRBD2 (6 bases). The germline V and J ends were trimmed by 4 bases and 2 bases, with 12 bases remaining between them. The V gene's germline CDR1 is SGHAT and CDR2 FQDESV (reference sequence). The CDR3 totals 14 residues. CDR3 coding DNA: TGTGCCAGCAGCTCTCGGCGGGAAGCCTACGAGCAGTACTTC. The encoded protein is CASSSRREAYEQYF.

This clonotype was counted only a few times. The chain carries TRBV20-1 and TRBJ2-7; TRBD2 is a possible D gene (7 bases). CDR1 and CDR2 (germline): DFQATT, SNEGSKA (reference sequence). V lost 0 bases and J 5 bases, leaving 17 bases between the germline ends. The CDR3 covers 15 residues. Here the CDR3 DNA reads TGCAGTGCTAGAGATTTCGGGGGGCGCCCGAACGAGCAGTACTTC. The encoded protein is CSARDFGGRPNEQYF.